A single TCR beta chain is shown here with its context. Its binding antigen is unknown. No quality values exist for individual bases; no much larger clone is one base distant. This sample was included in a study of blood T cell repertoires in COVID-19 (TCRdb year 2020). As for the study more broadly: Samples from collaborators originated in the United States, Italy and Spain and spanned both the acute and convalescent phases of COVID-19. The material from the prospective study consisted of cDNA or gDNA derived from T cells, B-cell-depleted T cells, or PBMCs. Subjects who had been exposed to COVID-19, were actively infected with it, or had recovered from it provided the deeply sampled blood TCRbeta repertoires that made up the dataset. The repertoires were made available in a free public database intended to serve as a resource for research on the immune response to SARS-CoV-2. The samples were drawn from two sources: the first 160 participants of the ongoing ImmuneRACE study, and 950 to 1,500 subjects contributed by 6 global collaborators. The sample metadata nearly always contained a de-identified subject ID, COVID-19 status, age in years and sex. Where available, HLA class I and class II types were obtained from metadata supplied by the sample provider rather than from assay-based typing. Here is what the overall study found, with its caveats: How much clinical and demographic metadata was included differed by source and by participant, and the metadata was provided uncurated.

Taken from the germline V gene, the CDR1 and CDR2 loops are MNHEY and SVGEGT. The CDR3, cysteine through phenylalanine, is 15 amino acids long. The entry retains the CDR3 DNA only, 45 bases that are in frame from base 1. Germline trimming amounts to 6 bases on V and 1 base on J, with 8 as the count of junction bases outside the gene matches. The collaborating institutions used their own protocols to collect whole blood in K2EDTA tubes. For TCRbeta analysis, collaborators shipped samples in one of three forms: frozen whole blood, isolated PBMCs, or DNA extracted from either of those sample types. The immunoSEQ Assay, a bias-controlled multiplex PCR, was used to amplify TCRbeta CDR3 regions from genomic DNA. The study's processing was this. The number of nucleated cells in each sample was estimated by amplification of reference gene primers within the assay. To quantify the absolute abundance of each unique TCRbeta CDR3 rearrangement, sequence reads were collapsed and filtered. For each sample, productive Simpson clonality was calculated as the square root of Simpson's diversity index across productive rearrangements. TCRdb holds this immuneACCESS table with in-frame rearrangements only. Some clones are missing; in checked studies, unresolved V genes explain under half, and the rest has no known cause. D and trimming come from the DNA, and the V and J calls and clone size come from that table. This sample has some 400,000 clones in its table, and about 88% of those were observed once. The top ten constitute around 3% of the sample.

The receptor's source is a human donor in a cohort sampled during active COVID-19. Specimen: peripheral blood. Recombination connected TRBV6-2 or TRBV6-3 to TRBJ2-7, with TRBD2 matching 8 junction bases. CDR3 reads: CASSRGLADSYEQYF. The nucleotide sequence is given as TGTGCCAGCAGCCGCGGACTAGCAGATTCCTACGAGCAGTACTTC.